The 10 T cell receptor beta chains given below trace back to one sample, sequenced in a study of cytomegalovirus exposure and HLA in healthy donors. PCR was performed using 60 Vbeta and 13 Jbeta primers. Here immunoSEQ multiplex PCR was the method, and the copy in TCRdb shows in-frame clones only, minus some. The sample shows approximately 100,000 clones, roughly 69% of them seen only once. The specimen sequenced was PBMCs. The source is a human donor in good health.

The chain recombines TRBV7-8 with TRBJ2-7; 13 bases align to TRBD2. The germline V gene has CDR1 SGHVS and CDR2 FQNEAQ. The CDR3 is 14 amino acids. The junction had 0 bases not matched to a gene; V was cut back by 5 bases and J by 2 bases. The CDR3 DNA follows: TGTGCCAGCAGCGGACTAGCGGGAGCCTACGAGCAGTACTTC. The encoded protein is CASSGLAGAYEQYF.

The V and J genes are TRBV13 and TRBJ2-3; 8 bases are a match to TRBD2. CDR3 length equals 16 residues. The V gene end was trimmed by 2 bases and the J gene end by 1 base; junction bases not matched to a gene: 5. Looked up from germline, CDR1 is PRHDT and CDR2 is FYEKMQ (reference sequence). CDR3 sequence reads: CASSLLTSGGTDTQYF. The CDR3 bases are TGTGCCAGCAGCTTATTAACTAGCGGCGGCACAGATACGCAGTATTTT.

The rearrangement joins TRBV5-3 to TRBJ2-3; 11 bases align to TRBD2. TRBV5-3 is annotated as an ORF whose role is uncertain. The CDR3 is 17 residues long. The trim removed 2 bases at V and 3 bases at J, leaving 8 bases unmatched. CDR3 residues: CARSFIPGLADTDTQYF. CDR3 DNA sequence: TGTGCCAGAAGCTTCATCCCGGGACTAGCGGATACAGATACGCAGTATTTT.

CDR3 nucleotides: TGCGCCAGCAGCCAAGGGGGACTTGGCGGGGGGGCCGCTGAGACCCAGTACTTC. Its translation is CASSQGGLGGGAAETQYF. The rearrangement links TRBV4-1 to TRBJ2-5, with TRBD2 matching 9 bases. V shed 1 base, J shed 5 bases, and the junction held 14 bases outside the gene matches. The V gene's germline CDR1 is MGHRA and CDR2 YSYEKL. This CDR3 region has 18 residues.

This chain uses TRBV5-6 with TRBJ2-3; 7 nucleotides agree with TRBD1. This CDR3 has 14 residues. Germline trimming cut 5 bases from V and 3 bases from J; bases unmatched to any gene: 6. Germline lookup yields CDR1 SGHDT and CDR2 YYEEEE. The DNA for the CDR3 is TGTGCCAGCAGTACGGGACAGCCTACAGATACGCAGTATTTT. Translation: CASSTGQPTDTQYF.

This clone was seen once. This chain connects TRBV5-4 to TRBJ1-1, with 7 positions matching TRBD1. Germline CDR1 is SGHNT and CDR2 is YYREEE (reference sequence). The CDR3 is 16 residues long. The V gene end was trimmed by 0 bases and the J gene end by 1 base; junction bases not matched to a gene: 6. The CDR3 sequence is CASSLGQGKRNTEAFF. In DNA, the CDR3 is TGTGCCAGCAGCTTGGGACAGGGCAAAAGGAACACTGAAGCTTTCTTT.

The chain is built from TRBV5-1 and TRBJ2-1; 10 positions match TRBD2. Losses at the gene ends were 4 bases for V and 8 bases for J; bases not matched to a gene: 30. Germline loops: CDR1 SGHRS, CDR2 YFSETQ. The length of the CDR3 is 22 residues. As DNA, the CDR3 is TGCGCCAGCAGCGACCGGAGACTAGCGGGTTTCCGCGAGGGCCTTGGTCGAGATGAGCAGTTCTTC. This encodes CASSDRRLAGFREGLGRDEQFF.

V is TRBV2 and J is TRBJ1-1; 8 bases match TRBD1. The CDR3 has 14 residues. Per germline, CDR1 SNHLY and CDR2 FYNNEI. The trim removed 7 bases at V and 1 base at J, leaving 5 bases unmatched. CDR3 nucleotide sequence: TGTGCCAGCACCCTGGGACAGGAGAACACTGAAGCTTTCTTT. Translating gives CASTLGQENTEAFF.

The rearrangement joins TRBV6-5 to TRBJ2-2; D gene uncertain. The CDR3 is 14 residues long. V was shortened by 5 bases and J by 3 bases, with 10 bases between the two germline ends. CDR1 is MNHEY, CDR2 SVGAGI, per germline. CDR3 in amino acids: CASSPRSYTGELFF. CDR3 bases: TGTGCCAGCAGTCCACGGAGTTACACCGGGGAGCTGTTTTTT.

The chain employs TRBV27 and TRBJ2-1, with a weak D call TRBD2 (5 bases). This CDR3 contains 12 residues. CDR1 and CDR2 (germline): MNHEY, SMNVEV (reference sequence). V lost 7 bases and J lost 3, with 7 bases in between. The CDR3 coding sequence is TGTGCCAGCACGGGGAGCTACAATGAGCAGTTCTTC. Protein product: CASTGSYNEQFF.